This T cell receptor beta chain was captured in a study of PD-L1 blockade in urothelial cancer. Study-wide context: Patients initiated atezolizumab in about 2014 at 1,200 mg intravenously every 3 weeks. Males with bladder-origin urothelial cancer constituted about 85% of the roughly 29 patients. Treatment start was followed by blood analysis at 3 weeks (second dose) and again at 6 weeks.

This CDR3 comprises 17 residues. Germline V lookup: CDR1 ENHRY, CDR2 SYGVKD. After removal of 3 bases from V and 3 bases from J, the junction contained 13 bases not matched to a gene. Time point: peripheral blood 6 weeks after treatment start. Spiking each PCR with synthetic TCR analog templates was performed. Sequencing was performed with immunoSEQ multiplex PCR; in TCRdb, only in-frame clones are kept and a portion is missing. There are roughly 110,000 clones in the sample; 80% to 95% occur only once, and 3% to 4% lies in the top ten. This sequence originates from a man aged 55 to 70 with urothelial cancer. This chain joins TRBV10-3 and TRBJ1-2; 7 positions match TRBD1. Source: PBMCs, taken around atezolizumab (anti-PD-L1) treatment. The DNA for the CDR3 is TGTGCCATCAGTGAAAAGGACAGGCGGGTTGCGGACTATGGCTACACCTTC. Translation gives CAISEKDRRVADYGYTF.